This paragraph reports one T cell receptor beta chain. Sequencing was performed with immunoSEQ multiplex PCR; in TCRdb, only in-frame clones are kept and a portion is missing. The repertoire holds around 94,000 clones, around nine tenths seen once, with roughly 3.4% in the top ten. This specimen belongs to a study of control samples from healthy donors and cancer patients. This TCR was recovered from a woman aged 18-29 years in good health. Sequenced material: blood.

The CDR3 coding sequence is TGTGCCAGCAGTCCCAGGGCGGAATCCTATGGCTACACCTTC. Amino acids: CASSPRAESYGYTF. The rearrangement uses TRBV6-6 and TRBJ1-2; D is perhaps TRBD1 (5 bases). Trimming shortened V by 5 bases and J by 4 bases, and 14 bases separated the two germline ends. This CDR3 has 14 residues. The germline gives CDR1 MNHNY, CDR2 SVGAGI (reference sequence).